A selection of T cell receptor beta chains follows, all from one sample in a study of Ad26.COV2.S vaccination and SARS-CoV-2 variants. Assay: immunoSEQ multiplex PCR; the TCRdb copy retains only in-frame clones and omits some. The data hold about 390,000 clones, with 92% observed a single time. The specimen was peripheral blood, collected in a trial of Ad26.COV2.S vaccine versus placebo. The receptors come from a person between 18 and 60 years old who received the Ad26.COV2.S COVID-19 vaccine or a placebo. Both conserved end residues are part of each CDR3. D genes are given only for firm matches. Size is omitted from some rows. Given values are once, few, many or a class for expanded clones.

TGCAGCGTTGTTCAGGGTATCTATGGCTACACCTTC	CSVVQGIYGYTF	TRBJ1-2	NA	TRBV29-1	NA
TGCGCCAGCAGCCAGAGGGGACAGGGTTACGGAAACACCATATATTTT	CASSQRGQGYGNTIYF	TRBJ1-3	NA	TRBV4-1	TRBD1
TGTGCCAGCAGCTTAATCGGGGGCGGGGCTTTAGATACGCAGTATTTT	CASSLIGGGALDTQYF	TRBJ2-3	NA	TRBV11-2	NA
TGTGCCAGCAGCCCAGGGGTCTCGGGCCGGGAGCTGTTTTTT	CASSPGVSGRELFF	TRBJ2-2	NA	TRBV14	NA
TGTGCCACTTCTCCAGCGGACCGACCAGATACGCAGTATTTT	CATSPADRPDTQYF	TRBJ2-3	NA	TRBV24-1	NA
TGCGCCAGCAGCATCGGGACTAGCGGTTACAATGAGCAGTTCTTC	CASSIGTSGYNEQFF	TRBJ2-1	NA	TRBV5-1	TRBD2
TGTGCCAGCAGCCCAAACTCGGAGACCCAGTACTTC	CASSPNSETQYF	TRBJ2-5	NA	TRBV3-1/TRBV3-2	NA
TGTGCCAGCACCAACTTACTCTCTGGAAACACCATATATTTT	CASTNLLSGNTIYF	TRBJ1-3	once	TRBV6-5	NA
TGTGCCAGCAGTGAAGAACCGGGACACGGCCCCTACGAGCAGTACTTC	CASSEEPGHGPYEQYF	TRBJ2-7	NA	TRBV6-1	NA
TGTGCCAGCAGCTTCTTCGGGGAGACATCCTACGAGCAGTACTTC	CASSFFGETSYEQYF	TRBJ2-7	NA	TRBV7-2	NA
TGTGCCAGCAGTTACATCGGTAGATCGGCTCCCACCATATATTTT	CASSYIGRSAPTIYF	TRBJ1-3	NA	TRBV6-5	NA
TGTGCCGGGGGCAGGGATCGTAATTCACCCCTCCACTTT	CAGGRDRNSPLHF	TRBJ1-6	NA	TRBV30	NA
TGTGCCAGCAGCCCCCCGACAAGGCCCTATGGCTACACCTTC	CASSPPTRPYGYTF	TRBJ1-2	once	TRBV3-1/TRBV3-2	NA
TGTGCCAGCAGTCGACCGGGCCTCGAGCAGTACTTC	CASSRPGLEQYF	TRBJ2-7	NA	TRBV7-9	NA
TGTGCCAGCAGCTTGAGATCCGGGACAGGGGGTAACCAGTACTTC	CASSLRSGTGGNQYF	TRBJ2-5	NA	TRBV7-2	TRBD1
TGTGCCAGCAGCTTAAGGGGTGAAAGCGTCTATGGCTACACCTTC	CASSLRGESVYGYTF	TRBJ1-2	NA	TRBV7-9	NA
TGTGCCAGCAGCCCGCCGGGCGGCAGCTACACCTTC	CASSPPGGSYTF	TRBJ1-2	NA	TRBV14	NA
TGTGCCAGCAGCCACGCGCTAGCGGGGGTAGAGACCCAGTACTTC	CASSHALAGVETQYF	TRBJ2-5	NA	TRBV7-2	TRBD2
TGTGCCAGCAGCTTAGCGAGATCCGGACCCCCGAGGTTTGGCTCCTACAATGAGCAGTTCTTC	CASSLARSGPPRFGSYNEQFF	TRBJ2-1	NA	TRBV7-2	NA
TGTGCCAGCAGTTACCCTCAGGGGCCTATTACCTACGAGCAGTACTTC	CASSYPQGPITYEQYF	TRBJ2-7	NA	TRBV6-9	NA
TGTGCCAGCAGCTTAGGTCGCACCTCTGGAAACACCATATATTTT	CASSLGRTSGNTIYF	TRBJ1-3	NA	TRBV7-2	NA
TGTGCCAGCAGTTACAGCCGGACTTCTAACTATGGCTACACCTTC	CASSYSRTSNYGYTF	TRBJ1-2	NA	TRBV6-5	NA
TGCGCCAGCAGCCAAGGGACCGCGGGAAACACTGAAGCTTTCTTT	CASSQGTAGNTEAFF	TRBJ1-1	NA	TRBV4-3	NA
TGTGCCAGCAGCTCAAGTCTTGTGGACTATGGCTACACCTTC	CASSSSLVDYGYTF	TRBJ1-2	NA	TRBV5-4	NA
TGTGCCAGCAGACCCATTCTAGCGGGGGGAGAGACCCAGTACTTC	CASRPILAGGETQYF	TRBJ2-5	NA	TRBV6-5	TRBD2
TGCGCCAGCAGCCAAGGCATGAGAGGGCGACTAACGGGCAATGAGCAGTTCTTC	CASSQGMRGRLTGNEQFF	TRBJ2-1	NA	TRBV4-1	NA
TGTGCCAGCAGTTACGTTGGGACTAGCGGAGAGACCCAGTACTTC	CASSYVGTSGETQYF	TRBJ2-5	NA	TRBV6-2/TRBV6-3	TRBD2
TGTGCCAGCAGCCGAGCGAGGGGGGACTATGGCTACACCTTC	CASSRARGDYGYTF	TRBJ1-2	NA	TRBV14	NA
TGCGCCAGCAGCCAAGACTCAGGGTCCTACTCCTACAATGAGCAGTTCTTC	CASSQDSGSYSYNEQFF	TRBJ2-1	NA	TRBV4-3	NA
TGCGCCAGCAGCCCGGGGCGAGGGCTTCGCCTAGAGACCCAGTACTTC	CASSPGRGLRLETQYF	TRBJ2-5	NA	TRBV4-1	NA
TGTGCCAGCAGCGTAGGAGGGATTGAGCAGTTCTTC	CASSVGGIEQFF	TRBJ2-1	NA	TRBV9	NA
TGTGCCAGCAGTGACCCACTAGCGGGGTATGTTGCAGATACGCAGTATTTT	CASSDPLAGYVADTQYF	TRBJ2-3	NA	TRBV2	TRBD2
TGTGCCAGCAACTTACAGGGACCTCAGCCCCAGCATTTT	CASNLQGPQPQHF	TRBJ1-5	NA	TRBV12-3/TRBV12-4	NA
TGTGCCAGCAGCTTTGGTCTAGTGGACTCCTACGAGCAGTACTTC	CASSFGLVDSYEQYF	TRBJ2-7	NA	TRBV5-6	NA
TGTGCCAGCAGAAGGGGATCCGGGGAGCTGTTTTTT	CASRRGSGELFF	TRBJ2-2	NA	TRBV2	NA
TGTGCCAGCTCACCAGCCACGGGGTTTGCTAACTATGGCTACACCTTC	CASSPATGFANYGYTF	TRBJ1-2	NA	TRBV18	NA
TGTGCCAGCGTCGACGGTGTAGCCCAGTACTTC	CASVDGVAQYF	TRBJ2-5	NA	TRBV25-1	NA
TGTGCCAGCAGCTTCGGGACAGGCCGCACAGATACGCAGTATTTT	CASSFGTGRTDTQYF	TRBJ2-3	NA	TRBV5-4	TRBD1
TGTGCCAGCAGCCTCAGAGGGGGATACGGTGAAAAACTGTTTTTT	CASSLRGGYGEKLFF	TRBJ1-4	NA	TRBV9	NA
TGCAGCGTTGTAGGACAGGGCTACGAGCAGTACTTC	CSVVGQGYEQYF	TRBJ2-7	NA	TRBV29-1	TRBD1
TGTGCCAGCAGCTTAGAGGGTGGGCGCACCGGGGAGCTGTTTTTT	CASSLEGGRTGELFF	TRBJ2-2	NA	TRBV7-2	NA
TGTGCCAGCAAACGGACTAGCGGGGCCAGGGGAGATACGCAGTATTTT	CASKRTSGARGDTQYF	TRBJ2-3	NA	TRBV2	TRBD2
TGTGCCAGCAGTGAGCTCCACTATTTGAACACCGGGGAGCTGTTTTTT	CASSELHYLNTGELFF	TRBJ2-2	NA	TRBV2	NA
TGTGCCAGCAGTTACTCCAGGACAGGGATGAACACTGAAGCTTTCTTT	CASSYSRTGMNTEAFF	TRBJ1-1	NA	TRBV6-2/TRBV6-3	TRBD1
TGTGCCAGCAGCTTAGATGGCGCGAGGGGCTATGGCTACACCTTC	CASSLDGARGYGYTF	TRBJ1-2	NA	TRBV7-9	NA
TGTGCCGGAGGGGACGACACAGATACGCAGTATTTT	CAGGDDTDTQYF	TRBJ2-3	NA	TRBV18	NA
TGTGCCAGCAGCCACCCCACAGGCGGGATGAGCAATGAGCAGTTCTTC	CASSHPTGGMSNEQFF	TRBJ2-1	NA	TRBV3-1/TRBV3-2	NA
TGTGCCAGCAGCTTAGTCTACAACAGGGCGGGAGGGGAGCAGTTCTTC	CASSLVYNRAGGEQFF	TRBJ2-1	NA	TRBV11-2	TRBD2
TGTGCCAGCTCACCCGGCCTAGGGGGAATTGTTGAAAAACTGTTTTTT	CASSPGLGGIVEKLFF	TRBJ1-4	NA	TRBV18	NA
TGTGCCAGCAGCCTCACCCCCGTATCTGAAGCTTTCTTT	CASSLTPVSEAFF	TRBJ1-1	few	TRBV7-9	NA
TGTGCCAGCAGCGATAAGGGGACAGCGGGTCTTTTTTCCTATGGCTACACCTTC	CASSDKGTAGLFSYGYTF	TRBJ1-2	NA	TRBV9	TRBD1
TGTGCCAGCAGCGTAACCAACACAGATACGCAGTATTTT	CASSVTNTDTQYF	TRBJ2-3	NA	TRBV9	NA
TGTGCCAGCAGTTTGGCAGGGGGCTTCTATGGCTACACCTTC	CASSLAGGFYGYTF	TRBJ1-2	NA	TRBV28	TRBD1
TGTGCCAGCAGTTTTTCGGGTCGCAATCAGCCCCAGCATTTT	CASSFSGRNQPQHF	TRBJ1-5	NA	TRBV27	NA
TGTGCCAGCAGCCCACCTGGGCCTCACCGGGGATCGTGGGCTTTCTTT	CASSPPGPHRGSWAFF	TRBJ1-1	NA	TRBV7-9	NA
TGTGCCAGCTCACCAAATGAAAAACTGTTTTTT	CASSPNEKLFF	TRBJ1-4	NA	TRBV18	NA
TGTGCCAGCAGTTTGGGTAGGGGCAGAGAGACCCAGTACTTC	CASSLGRGRETQYF	TRBJ2-5	NA	TRBV28	NA
TGCGCCAGCAGCCCAGGGGTGGGGGGCGCAACTAATGAAAAACTGTTTTTT	CASSPGVGGATNEKLFF	TRBJ1-4	NA	TRBV4-3	NA
TGTGCCAGCAGTCCCCTTCGACAGAGAAACACTGAAGCTTTCTTT	CASSPLRQRNTEAFF	TRBJ1-1	NA	TRBV6-2/TRBV6-3	NA